This T cell receptor beta chain was recovered during a study of blood T cell repertoires in COVID-19. At the level of the study: Sites in the United States, Italy and Spain provided acute and convalescent COVID-19 samples. The cDNA or gDNA used as material had been derived from T cells, B-cell-depleted T cells, or PBMCs.

The data were produced by immunoSEQ multiplex PCR, yet TCRdb's version contains in-frame clones alone and is incomplete. This table holds approximately 500,000 clones, roughly 89% found once. The CDR3 has 15 residues. Between the trimmed V and J ends, which lost 5 bases and 4 bases, there was a span of 15 bases. The germline V gene has CDR1 SGHAT and CDR2 FQNNGV. Seattle's cohort entered during active infection and was followed longitudinally. The rearrangement uses TRBV11-2 and TRBJ1-3, with D hard to call. The receptor's source is a man between 18 and 35 years old with COVID-19, enrolled during active disease. The sample consisted of peripheral blood. The CDR3 DNA sequence: TGTGCCAGCAGCCCTCTCACGGTCCGGGGAAACACCATATATTTT. Translation gives CASSPLTVRGNTIYF. Variable domain in full (rest from reference TRBV11-2 and TRBJ1-3): EAGVAQSPRYKIIEKRQSVAFWCNPISGHATLYWYQQILGQGPKLLIQFQNNGVVDDSQLPKDRFSAERLKGVDSTLKIQPAKLEDSAVYLCASSPLTVRGNTIYFGEGSWLTVV.